The clone carrying this TCR beta chain appeared many times. The germline V gene encodes CDR1 KGHSH and CDR2 LQKENI. The CDR3 totals 12 residues. The V end lost 5 bases, the J end lost 4 bases, and 8 bases lay between the germline ends. This specimen comes from a study of blood T cells in healthy people across ages. A sample-barcoded 5' primer and a J-beta primer mix were used in a second PCR of roughly 6 to 11 cycles. MiXCR, run by TCRdb on the 5' RACE reads, gives a single entry per CDR3 protein. Here the sample spans about 1.6 million distinct CDR3 sequences, roughly 32% being singletons. The source is a woman in her twenties or thirties in good health. The V call is TRBV18, the J call TRBJ1-2; D not certain. Sequencing was carried out using blood. The CDR3 reads CASSSNSYGYTF. The CDR3 nucleotides are TGTGCCAGCTCAAGCAACAGCTATGGCTACACCTTC.